One T cell receptor beta chain is described in this entry. This CDR3 spans 14 amino acids. The V end was cut by 1 base, the J end by 2 bases, with 10 bases between. Germline V gene sequence: CDR1 SGHRS, CDR2 YFSETQ. The time point: pre-treatment baseline. A fixed DNA input of about 0.35 ug was used per bulk PBMC sample. Only in-frame clones appear in the TCRdb table, and some are missing; sequencing was by immunoSEQ multiplex PCR. The sample includes 9,000 to 13,000 clones, about four fifths of them seen just once. This specimen comes from a study of blood T cell dynamics during melanoma immunotherapy.

Specimen: blood, collected from a patient treated with checkpoint blockade. The chain combines TRBV5-1 with TRBJ2-7, with D hard to call. This TCR was sampled from a human donor with melanoma. The CDR3 DNA follows: TGCGCCAGCAGCTTGATAGTCGCGCCCTACGAGCAGTACTTC. It specifies CASSLIVAPYEQYF.